This paragraph reports one T cell receptor (beta chain). Its cognate antigen is unknown. This sample is drawn from a study of metastatic and nonmetastatic thyroid tumors. Across the study: From malignant and benign thyroid patients, repertoires in blood and in tumor or nodule tissue were compared.

Each patient went into thyroid surgery without having received any treatment. Trimming took 5 bases from V and 2 from J; bases not matched to a gene: 3. CDR3 size: 14 residues. Looked up from germline, CDR1 is GTSNPN and CDR2 is SVGIG (reference sequence). Study results and limitations: When malignant thyroid tumors were compared with benign nodules, TCR beta diversity was reportedly significantly higher in the malignant tumors. This held in both blood and tumor samples.

TCRdb re-called the PCR reads via MiXCR. The sample includes 36,000 or so clones, around 33% of them seen just once. The genes are TRBV30 and TRBJ2-3, with 11 bases identical to TRBD1. Sequencing was done on a sample of tumor tissue. This clonotype was obtained from a female donor with papillary thyroid cancer or a benign thyroid nodule (not recorded which). Some clones in this sample may be carry-over from other donors' samples. The CDR3 sequence: CAWGTGGNTDTQYF. Here the CDR3 DNA reads TGTGCCTGGGGGACAGGGGGAAACACAGATACGCAGTATTTT.